This T cell receptor beta chain was observed in a study of PD-L1 blockade in urothelial cancer. Study background: Once treatment had started, blood was analyzed at 3 weeks (second dose) and again at 6 weeks. When blood samples were assessed, the median T cell count was 141,255. The study's findings and limits: Pretreatment TCR clonality in blood, when below the median, was predictive of better survival.

With respect to this clone: Its specificity is not known.

Every PCR got spiked synthetic TCR analog templates. Using immunoSEQ multiplex PCR, the repertoire was profiled, and TCRdb retains in-frame clones only, with some absent. Found here are about 74,000 clones, almost 90% of them singletons; the top ten hold over 4%. This sample's time point: pretreatment peripheral blood. This clonotype originated in a man aged 65-85 years with urothelial cancer. This specimen consisted of PBMCs, obtained around atezolizumab (anti-PD-L1) treatment.

CDR3 region: CASSLRGSRDEQFF. DNA of the CDR3: TGCGCCAGCAGCTTGCGCGGTAGCAGGGATGAGCAGTTCTTC. The genes are TRBV5-1 and TRBJ2-1; D perhaps matches TRBD1 (5 bases). V was clipped by 1 base and J by 8 bases, with 13 bases between them. Germline V gives CDR1 SGHRS, CDR2 YFSETQ. The CDR3 runs to 14 residues.